The next 10 T cell receptor beta chains were all read from a single sample in a study of early T cells in non-severe SARS-CoV-2 infection. TCRdb processed the 5' RACE reads anew with MiXCR; each CDR3 protein has one entry. The sample contains under 30,000 distinct CDR3 sequences, around 5.1% of which appear only once. Sequencing was done on a sample of whole blood. These receptors were taken from an adult who was a healthcare worker with PCR-confirmed SARS-CoV-2 infection or an uninfected control (not recorded which).

This clonotype came up many times. The genes are TRBV20-1 and TRBJ1-2; 8 bases line up with TRBD1. With 5 bases clipped from V and 0 bases from J, the junction kept 11 bases outside the gene matches. CDR1 and CDR2 (germline): DFQATT, SNEGSKA (reference sequence). The CDR3 sequence is 16 residues long. Here the CDR3 DNA reads TGCAGTGCTCGGGACAGGACCGCTCCATCTAACTATGGCTACACCTTC. Its protein is CSARDRTAPSNYGYTF.

In its sample, this clonotype was seen many times. The J gene is TRBJ1-6, the V gene TRBV5-1; D is unclear. Germline V gene data show CDR1 as SGHRS and CDR2 as YFSETQ. V was trimmed by 0 bases and J by 0 bases, leaving 4 bases between them. The CDR3 loop spans 15 amino acids. DNA of the CDR3: TGCGCCAGCAGCTTGGAACCCTCCTATAATTCACCCCTCCACTTT. Protein product: CASSLEPSYNSPLHF.

In its sample, this clonotype was seen many times. J is TRBJ2-7 and V is TRBV20-1; D perhaps matches TRBD2 (7 bases). V was shortened by 6 bases and J by 5 bases, with 14 bases between the two germline ends. CDR1 and CDR2 from the germline V gene are DFQATT and SNEGSKA (reference sequence). This CDR3 contains 12 residues. The CDR3: CSAVEGGDEQYF. The CDR3 nucleotides are TGCAGTGCGGTCGAGGGGGGGGACGAGCAGTACTTC.

This clonotype was seen many times. J is TRBJ2-2 and V is TRBV12-3 or TRBV12-4, with D possibly TRBD1 on 5 matching bases. The CDR3 loop spans 14 amino acids. V lost 6 bases and J lost 4, with 12 bases in between. The CDR3 region has the DNA TGTGCCAGCAGGAACTTCAGGGTCACCGGGGAGCTGTTTTTT. Its protein product is CASRNFRVTGELFF.

In this sample, this clonotype turned up many times. This chain uses TRBV7-3 with TRBJ1-1; D call uncertain. This CDR3 region has 15 residues. The V and J ends lost 4 bases and 0 bases respectively, with 12 bases between them. The germline V gene encodes CDR1 SGHTA and CDR2 FQGTGA. The CDR3 DNA follows: TGTGCCAGCAGCTCTAACGGACTTTTGAACACTGAAGCTTTCTTT. It encodes CASSSNGLLNTEAFF.

The chain recombines TRBV6-6 with TRBJ2-7, with TRBD2 matching 7 bases. V gave up 0 bases and J gave up 6 bases; unmatched junction bases: 5. Looked up from germline, CDR1 is MNHNY and CDR2 is SVGAGI (reference sequence). The CDR3 contains 14 residues. The CDR3 nucleotides read TGTGCCAGCAGTTACTCCCCCTCGGGAGGCGAGCAGTACTTC. This translates into CASSYSPSGGEQYF.

The chain combines TRBV12-3 or TRBV12-4 with TRBJ2-3, with 9 positions matching TRBD2. With V trimmed by 5 bases and J by 0 bases, 6 bases remained unmatched. This CDR3 has 16 amino acids. CDR3 DNA: TGTGCCAGCAGTCCTCTCACTAGCGGGAGCACAGATACGCAGTATTTT. Its translation is CASSPLTSGSTDTQYF.

This clonotype was picked up many times. J is TRBJ2-7 and V is TRBV5-1, with unresolved D. The CDR3 consists of 13 residues. Germline V gene data show CDR1 as SGHRS and CDR2 as YFSETQ. V was trimmed by 4 bases and J by 2 bases, leaving 10 bases between them. DNA for the CDR3: TGCGCCAGCAGCCAAAGTTTTCCCTACGAGCAGTACTTC. It is translated as CASSQSFPYEQYF.

This clonotype appeared many times. The chain joins TRBV10-3 to TRBJ2-5; 9 bases are a match to TRBD2. The length of the CDR3 is 15 residues. Unmatched junction bases numbered 8, after V lost 5 bases and J lost 4 bases. Germline CDR1 is ENHRY and CDR2 is SYGVKD. The CDR3 coding sequence is TGTGCCATCAGTTCCGGGACTAGCCTCGGAGAGACCCAGTACTTC. Amino acid sequence: CAISSGTSLGETQYF.

The rearrangement uses TRBV30 and TRBJ2-3; D unresolved. The CDR3 totals 14 residues. Germline V CDR1 and CDR2: GTSNPN, SVGIG (reference sequence). Trimming cost V 7 bases and J 2 bases, with 16 bases left between them. The CDR3 is CASKGYGFTDTQYF. CDR3 nucleotides: TGTGCCTCCAAAGGGTACGGATTCACAGATACGCAGTATTTT.